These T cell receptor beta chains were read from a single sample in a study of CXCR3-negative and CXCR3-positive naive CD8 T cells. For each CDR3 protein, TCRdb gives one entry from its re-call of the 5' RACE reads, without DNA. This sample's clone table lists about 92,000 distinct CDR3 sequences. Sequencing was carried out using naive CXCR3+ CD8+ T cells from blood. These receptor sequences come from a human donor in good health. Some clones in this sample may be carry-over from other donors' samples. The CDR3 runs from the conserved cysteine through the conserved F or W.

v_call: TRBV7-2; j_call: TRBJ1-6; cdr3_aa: CASSFRQTRNNSPLHF
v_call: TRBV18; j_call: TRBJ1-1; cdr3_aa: CASSPRRDPTEAFF
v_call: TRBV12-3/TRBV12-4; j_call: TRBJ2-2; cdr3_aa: CASSPNPANTGELFF
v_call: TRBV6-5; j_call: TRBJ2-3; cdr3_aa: CASSYGSGQVADTQYF
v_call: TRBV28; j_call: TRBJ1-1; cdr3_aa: CASSLTRTGGTEAFF
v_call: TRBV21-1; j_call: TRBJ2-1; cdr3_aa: CASSKADCPGFGEQFF
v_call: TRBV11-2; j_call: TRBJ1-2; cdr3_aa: CASEGQTYGYTF
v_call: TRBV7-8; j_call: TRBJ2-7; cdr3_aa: CASSLDQGGILEQYF
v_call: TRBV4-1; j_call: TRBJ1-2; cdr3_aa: CASSLRQDEDYGYTF
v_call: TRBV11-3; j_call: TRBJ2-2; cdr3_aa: CASSYRSTGELFF
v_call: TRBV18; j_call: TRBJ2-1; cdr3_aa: CASSPADSNNEQFF
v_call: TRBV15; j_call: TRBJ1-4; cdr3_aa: CATSRVGPQGDEKLFF
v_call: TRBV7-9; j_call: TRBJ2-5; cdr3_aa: CASSLLGHPQETQYF